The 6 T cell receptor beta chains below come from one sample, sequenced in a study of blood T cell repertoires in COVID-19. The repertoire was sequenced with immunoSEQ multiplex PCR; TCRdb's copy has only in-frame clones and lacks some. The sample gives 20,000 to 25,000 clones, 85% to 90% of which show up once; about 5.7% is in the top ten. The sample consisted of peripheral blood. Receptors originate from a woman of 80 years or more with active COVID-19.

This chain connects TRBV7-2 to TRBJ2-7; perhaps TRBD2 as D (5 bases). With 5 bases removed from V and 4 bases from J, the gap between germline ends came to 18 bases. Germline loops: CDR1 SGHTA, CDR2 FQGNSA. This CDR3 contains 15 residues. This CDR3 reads CASSPRGVGVYEQYF. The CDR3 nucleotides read TGTGCCAGCAGCCCACGGGGAGTCGGTGTTTACGAGCAGTACTTC. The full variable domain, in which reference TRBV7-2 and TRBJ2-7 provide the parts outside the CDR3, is GAGVSQSPSNKVTEKGKDVELRCDPISGHTALYWYRQSLGQGLEFLIYFQGNSAPDKSGLPSDRFSAERTGGSVSTLTIQRTQQEDSAVYLCASSPRGVGVYEQYFGPGTRLTVT.

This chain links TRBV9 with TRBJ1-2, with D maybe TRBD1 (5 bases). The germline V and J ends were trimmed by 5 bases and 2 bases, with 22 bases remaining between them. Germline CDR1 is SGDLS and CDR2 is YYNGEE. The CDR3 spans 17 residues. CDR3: CASSPPRGGALNYGYTF. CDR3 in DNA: TGTGCCAGCAGTCCCCCCCGGGGAGGGGCGTTAAACTATGGCTACACCTTC.

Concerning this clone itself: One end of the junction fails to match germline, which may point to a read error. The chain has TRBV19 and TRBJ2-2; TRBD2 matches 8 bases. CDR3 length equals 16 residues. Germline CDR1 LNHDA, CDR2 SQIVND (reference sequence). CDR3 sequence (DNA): TGTGCCAGTAGTGTAGCGGGACTGACGAACATCGGGGAGCTGTTTTTT. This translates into CASSVAGLTNIGELFF.

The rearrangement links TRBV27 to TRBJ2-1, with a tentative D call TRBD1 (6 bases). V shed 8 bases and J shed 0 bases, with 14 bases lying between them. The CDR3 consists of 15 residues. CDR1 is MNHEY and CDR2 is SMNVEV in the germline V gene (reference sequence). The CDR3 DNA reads TGTGCCAGCGGCACAGGGTTTGTCTCCTACAATGAGCAGTTCTTC. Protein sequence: CASGTGFVSYNEQFF.

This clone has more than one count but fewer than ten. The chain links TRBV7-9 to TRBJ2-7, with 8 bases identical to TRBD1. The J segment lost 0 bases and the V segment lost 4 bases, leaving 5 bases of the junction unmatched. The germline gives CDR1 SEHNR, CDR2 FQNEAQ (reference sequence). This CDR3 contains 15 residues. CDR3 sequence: CASSSNRGSSYEQYF. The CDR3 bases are TGTGCCAGCAGCTCAAACAGGGGGAGCTCCTACGAGCAGTACTTC.

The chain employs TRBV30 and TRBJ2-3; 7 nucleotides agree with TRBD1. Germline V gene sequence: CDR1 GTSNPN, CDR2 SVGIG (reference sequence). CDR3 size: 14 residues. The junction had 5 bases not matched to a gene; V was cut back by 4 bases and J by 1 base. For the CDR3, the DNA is TGTGCCTGGAAGGGGGCGCGGGGCACAGATACGCAGTATTTT. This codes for CAWKGARGTDTQYF.